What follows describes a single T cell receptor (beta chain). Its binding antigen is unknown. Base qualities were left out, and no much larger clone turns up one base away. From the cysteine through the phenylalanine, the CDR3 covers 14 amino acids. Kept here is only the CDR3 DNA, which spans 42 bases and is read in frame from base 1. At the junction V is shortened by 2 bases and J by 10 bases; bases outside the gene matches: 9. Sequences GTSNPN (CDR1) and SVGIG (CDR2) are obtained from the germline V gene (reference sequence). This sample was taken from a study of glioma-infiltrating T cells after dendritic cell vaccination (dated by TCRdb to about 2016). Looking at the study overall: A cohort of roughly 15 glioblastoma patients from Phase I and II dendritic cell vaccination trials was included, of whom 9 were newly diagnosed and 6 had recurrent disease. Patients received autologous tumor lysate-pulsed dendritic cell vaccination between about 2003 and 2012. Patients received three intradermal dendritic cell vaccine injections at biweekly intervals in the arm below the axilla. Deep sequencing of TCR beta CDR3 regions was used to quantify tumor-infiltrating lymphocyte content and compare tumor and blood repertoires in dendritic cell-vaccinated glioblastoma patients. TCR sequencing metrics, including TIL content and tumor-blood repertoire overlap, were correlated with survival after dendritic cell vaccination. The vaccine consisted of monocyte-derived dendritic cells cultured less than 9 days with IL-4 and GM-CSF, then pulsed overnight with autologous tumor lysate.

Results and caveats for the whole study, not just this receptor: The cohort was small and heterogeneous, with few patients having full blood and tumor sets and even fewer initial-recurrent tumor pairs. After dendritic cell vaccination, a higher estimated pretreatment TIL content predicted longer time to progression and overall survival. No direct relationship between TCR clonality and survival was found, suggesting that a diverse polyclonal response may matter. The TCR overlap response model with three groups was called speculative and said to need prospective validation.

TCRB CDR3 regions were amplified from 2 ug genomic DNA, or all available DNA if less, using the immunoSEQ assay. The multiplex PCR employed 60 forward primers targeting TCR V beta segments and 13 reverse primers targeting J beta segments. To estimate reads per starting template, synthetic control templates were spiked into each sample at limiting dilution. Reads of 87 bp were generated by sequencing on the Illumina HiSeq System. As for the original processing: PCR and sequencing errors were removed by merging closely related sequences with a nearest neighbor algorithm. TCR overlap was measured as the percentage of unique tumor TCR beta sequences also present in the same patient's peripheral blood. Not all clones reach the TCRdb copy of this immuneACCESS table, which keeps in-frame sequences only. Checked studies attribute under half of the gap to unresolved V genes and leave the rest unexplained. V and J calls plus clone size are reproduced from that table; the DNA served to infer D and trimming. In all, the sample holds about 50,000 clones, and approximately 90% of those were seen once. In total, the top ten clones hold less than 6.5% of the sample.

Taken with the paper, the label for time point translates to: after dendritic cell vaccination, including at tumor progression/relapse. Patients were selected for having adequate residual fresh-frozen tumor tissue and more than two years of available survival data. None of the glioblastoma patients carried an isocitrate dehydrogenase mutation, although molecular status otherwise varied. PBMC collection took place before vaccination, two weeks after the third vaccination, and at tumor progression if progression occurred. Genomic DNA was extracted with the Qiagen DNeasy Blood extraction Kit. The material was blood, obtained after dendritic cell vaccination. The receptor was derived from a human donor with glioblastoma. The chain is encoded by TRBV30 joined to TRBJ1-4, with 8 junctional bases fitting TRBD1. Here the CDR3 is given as CAWSLQGALGKLFF. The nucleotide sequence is TGTGCCTGGAGTTTGCAGGGGGCGCTTGGAAAACTGTTTTTT. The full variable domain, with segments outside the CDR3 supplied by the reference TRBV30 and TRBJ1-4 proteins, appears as SQTIHQWPATLVQPVGSPLSLECTVEGTSNPNLYWYRQAAGRGLQLLFYSVGIGQISSEVPQNLSASRPQDRQFILSSKKLLLSDSGFYLCAWSLQGALGKLFFGSGTQLSVL.